These T cell receptor beta chains were read from a single sample in a study of Graves' ophthalmopathy and Graves' hyperthyroidism. One entry per CDR3 protein, called by TCRdb with MiXCR from the multiplex PCR reads. Of roughly 160,000 distinct CDR3 sequences in the sample, 37% were seen once. The source material was peripheral blood. The receptors were gathered from a woman aged 35 to 49 with Graves' ophthalmopathy. The conserved cysteine and the conserved F or W are not part of the CDR3 here.

V | CDR3
TRBV29-1 | SVGGLLQETQY
TRBV29-1 | SVPGPYTGELF
TRBV6-1 | ASSPLGRAGETQY
TRBV7-9 | ASSKNHETEAF
TRBV5-1 | ASSLVGSGGYT
TRBV11-2 | ASSLDPAATSSYEQY
TRBV13 | ASSLGQGAREQY
TRBV27 | ASSALAENTEAF
TRBV12-3/TRBV12-4 | ASSSGDRGYTGELF
TRBV20-1 | SAREAFGGLAEVVTETQY
TRBV20-1 | SALTGVGDEQY
TRBV19 | ASISSRTSGRWNTGELF
TRBV12-3/TRBV12-4 | ASSLVPRVNTEAF
TRBV6-1 | ASSDNPVDTETQY
TRBV6-2/TRBV6-3 | ASRGVVNTEAF
TRBV5-1 | ASSLTSGAYEQY
TRBV6-2/TRBV6-3 | ASSYGGRLQPQH
TRBV28 | ASSLSGAGTDTQY
TRBV5-6 | ASSLSRGQGAFKTQY
TRBV6-1 | ASSEEGNYGYT
TRBV19 | ASSNGGLLYEQY
TRBV12-3/TRBV12-4 | ASRPPRWASNGETQY
TRBV12-3/TRBV12-4 | ASTPRAHPGTGELF
TRBV7-2 | ASSLMISPLH
TRBV28 | ASRAGGVYEQY
TRBV2 | ASRAGTSGPYEQY
TRBV6-5 | ASSYSPGLTAYEQY
TRBV7-8 | ASSNDNPGNTIY
TRBV19 | ASSDLAMAETQY
TRBV6-2/TRBV6-3 | ASSAGTAGGYT
TRBV2 | ASSQTGQNTGELF
TRBV30 | AWRTVLLWETQY
TRBV28 | ASSSPYGYT
TRBV10-3 | AISTRDRVETQY
TRBV12-3/TRBV12-4 | ASSHRNMAAYEQY
TRBV6-2/TRBV6-3 | ASSYSPDRGGYNYGYT
TRBV12-3/TRBV12-4 | ASSFPGSTYEQY
TRBV6-2/TRBV6-3 | ASRSGTYGYT
TRBV6-1 | AGSASGLANYGYT
TRBV12-3/TRBV12-4 | ASSWGPGAGQPQH
TRBV6-2/TRBV6-3 | ASSDRDNYGYT
TRBV28 | ASSGHKRWVLYSNQPQH
TRBV6-2/TRBV6-3 | ASSSQASQPQH
TRBV7-2 | ASSTPGLAWEQY
TRBV15 | ATSPAGRESNQPQH
TRBV28 | ASSGVDSYEQY
TRBV19 | ASSMFGGRNTEAF
TRBV27 | ASSISGGLSNSPLH
TRBV28 | ASALRGLREQY
TRBV11-3 | ASSLFRGAGGPQDTQY
TRBV20-1 | SASPDSYEQY
TRBV7-2 | ASKVYLSAEAF
TRBV24-1 | ATNWGERNYEQY
TRBV30 | AWRARDRGRTEAF
TRBV20-1 | SATGQLFYEQY
TRBV11-2 | ASSIIPRQKNSPLH
TRBV29-1 | SVAQPGQGAEQY